This T cell receptor beta chain came from a study of shared clonotypes between healthy human individuals. Whole-study context: Per-donor plates numbered three CD4 naive, three CD4 memory, two CD8 naive and one CD8 memory.

There are 13 residues in the CDR3. V was cut by 5 bases and J by 4 bases, with 12 bases left in between. CDR1 is SGHDT and CDR2 is YYEEEE in the germline V gene. General study results and limits: Clonotypes shared by all four sorted-subset donors had higher generation probabilities than non-shared clonotypes.

Concerning this clone: The antigen remains unidentified.

CD45RO-negative CD8 cells positively selected for CCR7 made up the naive population, which excluded terminally differentiated effector memory CD45RA+ cells. The repertoire was sequenced with immunoSEQ multiplex PCR; TCRdb's copy has only in-frame clones and lacks some. The profile shows about 2 million clones, roughly 94% of them singletons. V is TRBV5-6 and J is TRBJ2-5, with D tentatively TRBD1 or TRBD2 (6 bases each). This sequence was found in a man aged 18-30 years in good health. Sequencing was carried out using naive CD8+ T cells sorted from blood. In DNA, the CDR3 is TGTGCCAGCAGTATCGGGGGCGGAGAGACCCAGTACTTC. It encodes CASSIGGGETQYF. Supplemented by reference TRBV5-6 and TRBJ2-5, the full variable domain reads DAGVTQSPTHLIKTRGQQVTLRCSPKSGHDTVSWYQQALGQGPQFIFQYYEEEERQRGNFPDRFSGHQFPNYSSELNVNALLLGDSALYLCASSIGGGETQYFGPGTRLLVL.